Sequencing of this T cell receptor beta chain was carried out in a study of blood T cells in healthy people across ages (dated by TCRdb to between 2015 and 2017). Study-wide context: In model experiments, roughly one uniquely barcoded TCR beta cDNA molecule per two T cells was captured by template switching. The donors were divided into four age groups: young (average approximately 15 years), middle-aged (about 40), aged (around 59) and long-lived (roughly 82). Age-related changes in TCR beta repertoire diversity were measured in the study by deep sequencing normalized with unique cDNA molecular identifiers. Donors of different ages were randomly distributed across sequencing lanes to avoid experimental bias. Two additional independent replicas of 1 million unique cDNA reads from the same blood draw were analyzed for two donors (one aged 18 to 30 and one aged 80 or older). Overall study outcomes, separate from this receptor: Because the CMV infection status of the donors was unknown, age-related changes in expanded clonotypes may potentially have been confounded. As age increased, observed TCR beta diversity per million T cells dropped in a roughly linear way, and a significant reduction was already evident by age 40. Total diversity estimates from one million sequenced T cells were considered lower bounds and underestimates. Because profiling used bulk unsorted PBMCs, naive and antigen-experienced compartments could not be compared conclusively. There was a strong correlation between observed TCR beta diversity and the percentage of naive T cells measured by flow cytometry. The long-lived group showed more naive CD4+ T cells, fewer expanded clones and increased TCR diversity than the aged group, suggesting age selection.

Spanning cysteine to phenylalanine, the CDR3 consists of 15 amino acids. Of the read, only the CDR3 DNA is kept; its 45 bases are in frame from base 1. Looking up the germline V gene yields CDR1 SGHRS and CDR2 YFSETQ. V and J lose 2 bases and 7 bases, and a span of 18 bases separates them. The library was prepared using 5' RACE. Sequencing was carried out with an Illumina HiSeq 2500. A second PCR of about 6 to 11 cycles was performed with a sample-barcoded 5' primer and a J-beta primer mix. A unique molecular identifier was introduced onto each TCR beta cDNA molecule by a template-switch 5' adaptor carrying 12 random nucleotides. Each sample yielded at least 2.5 million CDR3-containing paired-end reads. The Mint cDNA synthesis kit, primed by a TRBC-specific oligonucleotide, was used to synthesize first-strand cDNA from all RNA. After uracil-DNA glycosylase treatment, a first 18-cycle PCR used universal primers M1SS and BC2_uni_R on all cDNA. From the authors' description of their analysis: For normalization, 1 million high-quality reads, each with a distinct molecular identifier, were randomly selected from each sample. Instead of being binned into consensus sequences, reads that shared molecular identifiers were thrown out. CDR3 identification, clonotype clustering and error correction used MiTCR with a Q25 quality threshold and the strictest error-elimination algorithm. Lower-bound total TCR beta diversity was estimated with a nonparametric unseen species model using Euler transformation. TCRdb passed the public sequencing reads through fastp at Q25 and MiXCR, retaining productive beta sequences. Under each unique CDR3 protein, matching rows form one entry showing the most common genes and DNA. The V and J calls were determined by TCRdb, not by the authors. In all, the sample holds 550,000 to 650,000 distinct CDR3 sequences, and approximately 30% of those were seen once. Of the sample, around 16% falls within the top ten clones.

This clonotype has just a few counts. Its antigen target is currently unknown. No much larger clone is present one base from it, and per-base qualities are unavailable. Systemically healthy Caucasian individuals from Russia, around 38 in total and aged roughly 6 to 95 years, were included as donors. Approximately 9.3 milliliters of peripheral blood were collected from each donor into EDTA-treated Vacutainer tubes. Ficoll-Paque density-gradient centrifugation was used to isolate PBMCs, with at least 7 million obtained per sample. Total RNA was extracted from PBMCs with Trizol reagent, with at least 5.5 micrograms obtained per sample. For every donor, flow cytometry on a PBMC aliquot measured the percentage of naive CD45RAhigh/CD27high T cells.

The sequence was collected from a woman older than 75 in good health. The chain is assembled from TRBV5-1 and TRBJ1-2; 6 matching bases give a weak D call of TRBD1. The sequenced sample consisted of blood. The bases are TGCGCCAGCAGCTTAGTCGGACATGAAGGGGGTGGCTACACCTTC. This yields the protein CASSLVGHEGGGYTF.